The entry that follows covers one TCR beta chain sequence. The CDR3 consists of 15 residues. CDR1 is SEHNR, CDR2 FQNEAQ, per germline (reference sequence). V shed 6 bases, J shed 5 bases, and the junction held 6 bases outside the gene matches. The data stem from a study of OX40 agonist ivuxolimab in advanced cancers. This table comes from immunoSEQ multiplex PCR, and its TCRdb copy is limited to in-frame clones, with some not included. Here the sample spans about 79,000 clones, over 75% being singletons. The sample here was CD4+ or CD8+ T cells sorted from blood, taken in a trial of the OX40 agonist ivuxolimab. The sequence derives from an adult with an advanced solid tumor such as melanoma, head and neck, liver or kidney cancer. The chain carries TRBV7-9 and TRBJ2-3, with TRBD2 matching 12 bases. CDR3 residues: CASSSTSGSIDTQYF. CDR3 DNA: TGTGCCAGCAGTTCGACTAGCGGGAGTATAGATACGCAGTATTTT.